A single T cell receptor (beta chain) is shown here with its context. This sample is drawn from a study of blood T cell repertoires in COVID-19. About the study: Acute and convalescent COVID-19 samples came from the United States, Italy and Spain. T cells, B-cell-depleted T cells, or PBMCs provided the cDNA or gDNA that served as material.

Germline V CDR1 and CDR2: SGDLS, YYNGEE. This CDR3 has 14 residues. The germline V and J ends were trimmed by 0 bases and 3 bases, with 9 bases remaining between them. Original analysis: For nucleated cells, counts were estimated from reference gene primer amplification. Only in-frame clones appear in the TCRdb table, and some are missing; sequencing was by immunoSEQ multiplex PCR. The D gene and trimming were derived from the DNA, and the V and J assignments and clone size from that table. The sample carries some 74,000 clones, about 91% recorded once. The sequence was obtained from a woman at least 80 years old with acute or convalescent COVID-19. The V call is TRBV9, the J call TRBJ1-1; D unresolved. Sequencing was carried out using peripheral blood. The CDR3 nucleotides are TGTGCCAGCAGCGTAGAGTACGGGGACACTGAAGCTTTCTTT. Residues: CASSVEYGDTEAFF.